A selection of T cell receptor beta chains follows, all from one sample in a study of T cells expressing NK-cell markers. TCRdb re-called the 5' RACE reads; every CDR3 protein appears as one record, without DNA. The sample has 500,000 to 700,000 distinct CDR3 sequences. Input material: blood T cells: a sorted CD56 or NKG2C T cell subset, CD4+ or CD8+ T cells, or bulk PBMC T cells (not recorded which). The receptors derive from a man younger than 35 in good health. Each CDR3 is given with its conserved first and last residue.

CDR3 | J | V
CASSPTARLAGGVGELFF | TRBJ2-2 | TRBV27
CASSPHAQGAGANVLTF | TRBJ2-6 | TRBV12-3/TRBV12-4
CASSGQAGNEKLFF | TRBJ1-4 | TRBV18
CSARGLSGRAVYEQYF | TRBJ2-7 | TRBV20-1
CASSLGTPNNQHF | TRBJ1-5 | TRBV12-3/TRBV12-4
CASRPVASGRGGDRYTQYF | TRBJ2-3 | TRBV21-1
CASSFEGFQETQYF | TRBJ2-5 | TRBV12-3/TRBV12-4
CASSLELVGQTQYF | TRBJ2-5 | TRBV5-1
CASSLVFRAEAFF | TRBJ1-1 | TRBV27
CASSGDSPRSYEQYF | TRBJ2-7 | TRBV12-3/TRBV12-4
CASSLAGTSSELFF | TRBJ1-4 | TRBV7-2
CSVESPFDGIFNEQFF | TRBJ2-1 | TRBV29-1
CSARTTGRTEAFF | TRBJ1-1 | TRBV20-1
CSARDRRGRNTGELFF | TRBJ2-2 | TRBV20-1
CASSGGRVGVFNEQFF | TRBJ2-1 | TRBV2
CSAFGTVDEKLFF | TRBJ1-4 | TRBV20-1
CASLNLGNEQFF | TRBJ2-1 | TRBV5-1
CASRETFRETQYF | TRBJ2-5 | TRBV3-1
CASSLVRGSIGEQFF | TRBJ2-1 | TRBV5-1
CASSSDIVVGELFF | TRBJ2-2 | TRBV18
CASSFSGTSIGGELFF | TRBJ2-2 | TRBV7-2
CSVVGMNVETQYF | TRBJ2-5 | TRBV29-1
CASSPHRGGDEQYF | TRBJ2-7 | TRBV12-3/TRBV12-4
CATSGPSTDTQYF | TRBJ2-3 | TRBV28
CASSSPFHSYEQYF | TRBJ2-7 | TRBV11-2
CASSVDRGLEQYF | TRBJ2-7 | TRBV18
CASTLLSGRSIGANVLTF | TRBJ2-6 | TRBV12-3/TRBV12-4
CSAKDSLYGYTF | TRBJ1-2 | TRBV20-1
CASSQGFSYNEQFF | TRBJ2-1 | TRBV5-1
CASSTWTENTEAFF | TRBJ1-1 | TRBV25-1
CASRSEWAETQYF | TRBJ2-5 | TRBV27
CASSQGGTSKETQYF | TRBJ2-5 | TRBV4-2
CSVPLAGLTDTQYF | TRBJ2-3 | TRBV29-1
CASSPRGADTQYF | TRBJ2-3 | TRBV11-3
CASSYSRGWPQDTQYF | TRBJ2-3 | TRBV6-5
CSARVAGGRQTDTQYF | TRBJ2-3 | TRBV20-1
CASSPEVGRGPDTQYF | TRBJ2-3 | TRBV5-1
CASSPGDRRRTGELFF | TRBJ2-2 | TRBV12-3/TRBV12-4
CASSSASGRHNEQFF | TRBJ2-1 | TRBV7-9
CASSIPQVGMNEQYF | TRBJ2-7 | TRBV19
CASSIGRLEHTGELFF | TRBJ2-2 | TRBV19
CASSFFESSYNEQFF | TRBJ2-1 | TRBV5-1
CSVQRGDGYTF | TRBJ1-2 | TRBV29-1
CATHQEGGHSNQPQHF | TRBJ1-5 | TRBV6-1
CASTRTPYNEQFF | TRBJ2-1 | TRBV11-2
CASSRLGLAGDDEQFF | TRBJ2-1 | TRBV12-3/TRBV12-4